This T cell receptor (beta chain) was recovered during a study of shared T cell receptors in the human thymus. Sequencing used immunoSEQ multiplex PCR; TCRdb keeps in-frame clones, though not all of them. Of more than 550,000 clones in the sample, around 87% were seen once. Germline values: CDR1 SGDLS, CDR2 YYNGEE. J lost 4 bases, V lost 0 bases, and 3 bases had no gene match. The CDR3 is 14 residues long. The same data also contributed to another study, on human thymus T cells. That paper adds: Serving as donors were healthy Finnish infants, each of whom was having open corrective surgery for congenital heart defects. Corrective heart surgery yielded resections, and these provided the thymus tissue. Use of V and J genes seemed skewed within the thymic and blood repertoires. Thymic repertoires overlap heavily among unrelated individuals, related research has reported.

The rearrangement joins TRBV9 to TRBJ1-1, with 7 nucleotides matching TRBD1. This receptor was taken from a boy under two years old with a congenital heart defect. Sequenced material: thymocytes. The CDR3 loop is CASSVGDRATEAFF. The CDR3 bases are TGTGCCAGCAGCGTAGGAGACAGGGCCACTGAAGCTTTCTTT.